A selection of T cell receptor beta chains follows, all from one sample in a study of shared clonotypes between healthy human individuals. Profiling relied on immunoSEQ multiplex PCR, and the TCRdb table lists in-frame clones only, not all of them. Of approximately 98,000 clones listed, roughly two thirds are singletons. The source material was memory CD8+ T cells sorted from blood. The receptors originated from a woman aged 30 to 39 in good health. Both conserved end residues are part of each CDR3. The order of the fields is CDR3 protein, CDR3 DNA, D gene, J gene, clone size, V gene. A D gene is named only where the DNA matches it firmly. For some rows the clone size is stated as once, few or many, or as a class when expanded; others skip it.

CASSLEPGLREQYF | TGTGCCAGCAGCTTAGAACCAGGTTTGCGTGAGCAGTACTTC | . | TRBJ2-7 | few | TRBV5-4
CASSSPPGGEGQETQYF | TGTGCCAGCAGTTCCCCCCCCGGGGGCGAGGGGCAAGAGACCCAGTACTTC | . | TRBJ2-5 | . | TRBV28
CASRPAVNTGELFF | TGTGCCAGCAGGCCCGCAGTGAACACCGGGGAGCTGTTTTTT | . | TRBJ2-2 | . | TRBV2
CSVEVRGSYEQYF | TGCAGCGTTGAAGTCAGGGGATCGTACGAGCAGTACTTC | . | TRBJ2-7 | . | TRBV29-1
CASSFPLGRTHSYNEQFF | TGTGCCAGCAGCTTCCCTCTCGGGAGGACCCACTCCTACAATGAGCAGTTCTTC | TRBD2 | TRBJ2-1 | . | TRBV7-9
CASTPGGVDTGELFF | TGTGCCAGCACCCCCGGGGGGGTCGACACCGGGGAGCTGTTTTTT | TRBD2 | TRBJ2-2 | . | TRBV6-4
CASSDGDGSAGANVLTF | TGTGCCAGCAGCGACGGAGACGGGTCGGCCGGGGCCAACGTCCTGACTTTC | . | TRBJ2-6 | . | TRBV4-2
CASSGGSSEAFF | TGTGCCAGCAGTGGGGGGAGTTCTGAAGCTTTCTTT | . | TRBJ1-1 | . | TRBV27
CASSLGRGGRGNEQYF | TGTGCCAGCAGCTTAGGCCGGGGCGGGAGGGGTAATGAGCAGTACTTC | TRBD2 | TRBJ2-7 | . | TRBV7-8
CASSTGLAEGDTQYF | TGCGCCAGCAGCACGGGACTAGCGGAGGGGGATACGCAGTATTTT | TRBD2 | TRBJ2-3 | . | TRBV5-1
CASSETTTNTGELFF | TGTGCCAGCAGTGAAACTACAACGAACACCGGGGAGCTGTTTTTT | . | TRBJ2-2 | . | TRBV2
CASSHPGQSSYEQYF | TGCGCCAGCAGCCATCCCGGACAGAGCTCCTACGAGCAGTACTTC | . | TRBJ2-7 | . | TRBV4-1
CASSTDSYYEQYF | TGTGCCAGCAGCACGGACAGTTATTACGAGCAGTACTTC | . | TRBJ2-7 | . | TRBV7-9